This T cell receptor beta chain derives from a study of blood T cells in healthy people across ages (dated by TCRdb to the mid-2010s). A note on the overall study: Template switching captured roughly one uniquely barcoded TCR beta cDNA molecule per two T cells in model experiments. The study measured age-related changes in TCR beta repertoire diversity using deep sequencing normalized with unique cDNA molecular identifiers. The donors were divided into four age groups: young (average approximately 16 years), middle-aged (around 37), aged (approximately 59) and long-lived (82). To avoid experimental bias, donors of different ages were spread randomly across the sequencing lanes. The study analyzed two additional independent replicas of 1 million unique cDNA reads from the same blood draw for two donors, one aged 18 to 30 and one aged 80 or older.

The germline V gene yields MDHEN for CDR1 and SYDVKM for CDR2. The CDR3 holds 16 amino acids from the cysteine to the phenylalanine. The sequence is cut down to CDR3 DNA, 48 bases in frame from base 1. Clipping removes 8 bases from V and 5 bases from J, with 16 as the unmatched junction base count. A remark on this clonotype: It has no known antigen specificity. Per-base qualities were not stored, and no clone one base away is much larger.

The study at large found these results: Estimates of total diversity from one million sequenced T cells were regarded as lower bounds and underestimates. Observed TCR beta diversity per million T cells fell roughly linearly with age, and a significant reduction was already apparent by age roughly 40. Observed TCR beta diversity correlated strongly with the percentage of naive T cells measured by flow cytometry. The long-lived group showed more naive CD4+ T cells, fewer expanded clones and increased TCR diversity than the aged group, suggesting age selection. Because donor CMV infection status was unknown, age-related changes in expanded clonotypes were potentially confounded. Bulk unsorted PBMC profiling prevented conclusive comparison of naive and antigen-experienced compartments.

Donors were about 36 systemically healthy Caucasian individuals from Russia aged roughly 6 to 100 years. Each donor gave 9.5 to 10 milliliters of peripheral blood, drawn into EDTA-treated Vacutainer tubes. Ficoll-Paque density-gradient centrifugation was used to isolate PBMCs, with at least 6 million obtained per sample. Total RNA was extracted from PBMCs with Trizol reagent, with at least 6 micrograms obtained per sample. For every donor, flow cytometry on a PBMC aliquot measured the percentage of naive CD45RAhigh/CD27high T cells. To prepare the library, 5' RACE was applied. Sequenced on an Illumina HiSeq 2500. A second PCR of roughly 7 to 12 cycles was performed with a sample-barcoded 5' primer and a J-beta primer mix. Each TCR beta cDNA molecule received a unique molecular identifier from a template-switch 5' adaptor carrying 12 random nucleotides. Each sample yielded at least 2.5 million CDR3-containing paired-end reads. First-strand cDNA synthesis was performed from all RNA using the Mint cDNA synthesis kit, with priming by a TRBC-specific oligonucleotide. Following uracil-DNA glycosylase treatment, all cDNA underwent a first 18-cycle PCR with the universal primers M1SS and BC2_uni_R. The source study handled its data this way. For normalization, 1 million high-quality reads were randomly selected from each sample, with every read carrying a distinct molecular identifier. Reads with shared molecular identifiers were discarded instead of being binned into consensus sequences. CDR3 identification, clonotype clustering and error correction used MiTCR with a Q25 quality threshold and the strictest error-elimination algorithm. A nonparametric unseen species model using Euler transformation provided a lower-bound estimate of total TCR beta diversity. The public reads were run again by TCRdb, first through fastp at Q25 and then through MiXCR, and only productive beta chains were kept. CDR3 protein duplicates are merged, each entry listing the most common genes and DNA. TCRdb's processing, not the study's, gives the V and J calls here. Across this sample there are fewer than 950,000 distinct CDR3 sequences, with less than 70% seen only once. The ten largest clones capture approximately 40% of the sample.

The V gene is TRBV28 and the J gene is TRBJ1-2; 8 nucleotides in the junction match TRBD1. The clonotype originates from an elderly man in good health. Sequenced material: blood. The bases are TGTGCCAGCTATGGAGCCCCCCGACAGGGGAATTATGGCTACACCTTC. It codes for CASYGAPRQGNYGYTF.